Described below is a single TCR beta chain sequence and its context. This entry comes from a study of identical twins. In TCRdb, the 5' RACE reads were re-called with MiXCR into one record per CDR3 protein. The table has some 1,700,000 distinct CDR3 sequences, 25% to 35% seen once; the top ten hold under 0.35%. V lost 6 bases, J lost 6 bases, and 13 bases stayed unmatched. This CDR3 has 15 amino acids. The germline CDR1 and CDR2 sequences are DFQATT and SNEGSKA (reference sequence). The chain joins TRBV20-1 to TRBJ2-3; 9 bases agree with TRBD2. The sample was cord blood. This TCR derives from a newborn girl in good health. This chain's CDR3 is CSAKLAGPSGDTQYF. The CDR3 region has the DNA TGCAGTGCCAAGCTAGCGGGGCCCAGCGGGGATACGCAGTATTTT.